This T cell receptor (beta chain) is from a study of vaccination and CD4 T cells after COVID-19. Regarding time point: late sampling 161 to 241 days after vaccination in a few convalescent patients. Treatment noted: roughly ten-day PBMC culture with coronavirus spike peptide pools or control peptides (ViraFEST assay). An Oncomine TCR Beta short-read assay was used to sequence the DNA from cultured CD4+ T cells. TCRdb reprocessed the PCR reads via MiXCR and lists one record per CDR3 protein. This table holds around 25,000 distinct CDR3 sequences, more than 30% found once. A remark on this clonotype: Its target is unknown.

This CDR3 is built from 15 residues. The germline V gene has CDR1 MDHEN and CDR2 SYDVKM. Trimming removed 5 bases from V and 2 bases from J; junction bases left unmatched: 8. Sequenced here: CD4+ T cells from blood, cultured in vitro, sampled about 7 months after SARS-CoV-2 vaccination. This sequence joins TRBV28 and TRBJ1-1; TRBD1 matches at 7 bases. The TCR sequence derives from a human donor who had recovered from COVID-19. The chain's CDR3 is CASSEATGRNTEAFF. In DNA, the CDR3 is TGTGCCAGCAGTGAGGCGACAGGGAGAAACACTGAAGCTTTCTTT. The variable domain in full, with the rest retrieved from reference TRBV28 and TRBJ1-1, is DVKVTQSSRYLVKRTGEKVFLECVQDMDHENMFWYRQDPGLGLRLIYFSYDVKMKEKGDIPEGYSVSREKKERFSLILESASTNQTSMYLCASSEATGRNTEAFFGQGTRLTVV.